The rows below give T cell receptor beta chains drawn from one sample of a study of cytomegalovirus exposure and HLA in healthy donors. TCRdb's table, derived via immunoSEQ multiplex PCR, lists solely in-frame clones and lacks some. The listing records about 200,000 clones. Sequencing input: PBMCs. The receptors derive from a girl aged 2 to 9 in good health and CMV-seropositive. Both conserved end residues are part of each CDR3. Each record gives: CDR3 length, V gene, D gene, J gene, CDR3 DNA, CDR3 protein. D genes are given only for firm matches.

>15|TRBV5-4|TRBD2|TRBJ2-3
TGTGCCAGCAGCCATAGCGGGGCTAGCACAGATACGCAGTATTTT
CASSHSGASTDTQYF
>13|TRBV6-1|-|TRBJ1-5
TGTGCCAGCATTGCAGGTCCATATCAGCCCCAGCATTTT
CASIAGPYQPQHF
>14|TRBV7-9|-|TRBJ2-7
TGTGCCAGCAGCTTAACGGGAGATAGGTACGAGCAGTACTTC
CASSLTGDRYEQYF
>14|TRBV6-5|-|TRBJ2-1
TGTGCCAGCAGTAGCTACGAGACCTACAATGAGCAGTTCTTC
CASSSYETYNEQFF
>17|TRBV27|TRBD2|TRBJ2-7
TGTGCCAGCAGGTCTCTACGGAAGCGGGAGGGCCTGGGTGAGCAGTACTTC
CASRSLRKREGLGEQYF
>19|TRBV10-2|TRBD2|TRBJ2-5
TGCGCCAGCAGAGCCGCGGGTGCCGGGACTAGCGGGAACCAAGAGACCCAGTACTTC
CASRAAGAGTSGNQETQYF
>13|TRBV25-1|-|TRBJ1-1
TGTGCCAGCAGTGAAAGACAGGTCGATGAAGCTTTCTTT
CASSERQVDEAFF
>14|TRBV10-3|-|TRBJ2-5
TGTGCCATCAGTGAGGGGACTGGGAAAGAGACCCAGTACTTC
CAISEGTGKETQYF
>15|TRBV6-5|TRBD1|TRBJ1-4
TGTGCCAGCAGCCCCAGACAGGGAAGGAGAGAAAAACTGTTTTTT
CASSPRQGRREKLFF
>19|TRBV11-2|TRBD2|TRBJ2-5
TGTGCCAGCAGCTTAGTCCCACTAGCGGGAGGGCCCCGTGGTGAGACCCAGTACTTC
CASSLVPLAGGPRGETQYF
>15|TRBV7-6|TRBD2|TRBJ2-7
TGTGCCAGCAGCGAAGGGACTAGCGGGAGGTACGAGCAGTACTTC
CASSEGTSGRYEQYF
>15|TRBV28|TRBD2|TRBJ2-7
TGTGCCAGCAGGCAACCGGGACTAGCCGCCTACGAGCAGTACTTC
CASRQPGLAAYEQYF
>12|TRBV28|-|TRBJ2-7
TGTGCCAGCAGTTTAACGGGTTACGAGCAGTACTTC
CASSLTGYEQYF
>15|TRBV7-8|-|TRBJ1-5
TGTGCCAGCAGCTTACTTCAGGGGATAAATCAGCCCCAGCATTTT
CASSLLQGINQPQHF
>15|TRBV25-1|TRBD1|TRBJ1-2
TGTGCCAGCAGTACAGGGGCCTCTCCTAACTATGGCTACACCTTC
CASSTGASPNYGYTF
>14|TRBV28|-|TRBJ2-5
TGTGCCAGCAGTTTTGGTGGACTCCAAGAGACCCAGTACTTC
CASSFGGLQETQYF
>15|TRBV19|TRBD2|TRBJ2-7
TGTGCCAGTAGTATGGTGGGGACTAGCTCCTTGGAGCAGTACTTC
CASSMVGTSSLEQYF
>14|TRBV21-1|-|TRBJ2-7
TGTGCCAGCGGAAAGACGCGGCGACCGGGCGAGCAGTACTTC
CASGKTRRPGEQYF
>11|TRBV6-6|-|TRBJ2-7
TGTGCCAGCAGTGGGACATACGAGCAGTACTTC
CASSGTYEQYF
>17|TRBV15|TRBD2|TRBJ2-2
TGTGCCACCAGCAGTGTCCTAGCGGGACGGATCGGCGGGGAGCTGTTTTTT
CATSSVLAGRIGGELFF
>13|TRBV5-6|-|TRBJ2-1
TGTGCCAGCAGCTTAGGGGAAACTCATGAGCAGTTCTTC
CASSLGETHEQFF
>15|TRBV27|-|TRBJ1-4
TGTGCCAGCAGTTTTCGGCAGGGGACGAGGGAAAAACTGTTTTTT
CASSFRQGTREKLFF
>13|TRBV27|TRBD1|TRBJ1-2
TGTGCCAGCACCCCGGGACAGTCCTATGGCTACACCTTC
CASTPGQSYGYTF
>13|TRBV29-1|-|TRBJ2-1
TGCAGCGTTAAACGGGACAAATCCAATGAGCAGTTCTTC
CSVKRDKSNEQFF
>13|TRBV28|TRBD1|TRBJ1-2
TGTGCCAGCAAACGGACAGGGGGATATGGCTACACCTTC
CASKRTGGYGYTF
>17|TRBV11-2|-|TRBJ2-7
TGTGCCAGCAGCCCCCTTCTCACCGGGACATCAACATACGAGCAGTACTTC
CASSPLLTGTSTYEQYF
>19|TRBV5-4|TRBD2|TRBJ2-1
TGTGCCAGCAGCCCGAGGGCGGCTAGCGGGAGTACGTCCTACAATGAGCAGTTCTTC
CASSPRAASGSTSYNEQFF
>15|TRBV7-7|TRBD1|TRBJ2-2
TGTGCCAGCAGCTCGTGGGACAGGGGGGCCGGGGAGCTGTTTTTT
CASSSWDRGAGELFF
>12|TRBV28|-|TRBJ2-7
TGTGCCAGCAGCTCGCGGTCCTACGAGCAGTACTTC
CASSSRSYEQYF
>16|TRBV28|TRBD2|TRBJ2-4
TGTGCCAGCAGTTTGATTTTAGGCGGACTAGCGAACATTCAGTACTTC
CASSLILGGLANIQYF
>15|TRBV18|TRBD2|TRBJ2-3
TGTGCCAGCTCACCTCGAACGGGGGGAACAGATACGCAGTATTTT
CASSPRTGGTDTQYF
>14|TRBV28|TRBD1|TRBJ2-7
TGTGCCAGCAGTTTATCGGGACAGGGGATCGAGCAGTACTTC
CASSLSGQGIEQYF
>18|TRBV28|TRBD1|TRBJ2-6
TGTGCCAGCAGTTTAGCCGGGACAGGGGGCGTTGGGGCCAACGTCCTGACTTTC
CASSLAGTGGVGANVLTF
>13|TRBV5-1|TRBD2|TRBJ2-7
TGCGCCACCAGGACTAGCCGCGGGGGTGAGCAGTACTTC
CATRTSRGGEQYF
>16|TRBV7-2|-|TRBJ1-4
TGTGCCAGCACCTCAAACCCCGACGGAGGAAATGAAAAACTGTTTTTT
CASTSNPDGGNEKLFF
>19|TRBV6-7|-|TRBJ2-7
TGTGCCAGCAGAACGGGGGGCCCGCGGTCCCACCAACCGTCAGGCGAGCAGTACTTC
CASRTGGPRSHQPSGEQYF
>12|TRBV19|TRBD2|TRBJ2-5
TGTGCCAGTAGGCGGGAGGGAGAGACCCAGTACTTC
CASRREGETQYF
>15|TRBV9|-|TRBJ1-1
TGTGCCAGCAGCCCACCTACGGGGGGAAGCACTGAAGCTTTCTTT
CASSPPTGGSTEAFF
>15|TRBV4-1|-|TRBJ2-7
TGCGCCAGCAGCCAAGAAAGATCTGAGTCCTACGAGCAGTACTTC
CASSQERSESYEQYF
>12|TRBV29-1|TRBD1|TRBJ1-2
TGCAGCGCAGGGGGCGATCCCTATGGCTACACCTTC
CSAGGDPYGYTF
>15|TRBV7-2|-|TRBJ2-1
TGTGCCAGCAGCTTAAGTGGGAGAACCAACAATGAGCAGTTCTTC
CASSLSGRTNNEQFF
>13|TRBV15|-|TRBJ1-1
TGTGACGTTAAGGACAGCCCTTACACTGAAGCTTTCTTT
CDVKDSPYTEAFF